The 18 T cell receptor beta chains below were found in one sample sequenced in a study of radiation and T cells in renal cell carcinoma. Sequencing used immunoSEQ multiplex PCR; TCRdb keeps in-frame clones, though not all of them. The sample includes 120,000 to 150,000 clones, 75% to 90% seen only once; the top ten take approximately 20%. Stated time point: baseline pretreatment blood. Specified treatment: 15 Gy SBRT to primary tumor, nephrectomy 4 weeks later. This specimen consisted of blood, obtained from a patient whose treatment included radiotherapy and nephrectomy. These receptors came from a woman between 45 and 60 years old with renal cell carcinoma.

This clone has a single count. V is TRBV4-2 and J is TRBJ1-5, with 9 bases fitting TRBD1. Trimming cost V 2 bases and J 4 bases; bases outside gene matches: 3. CDR1 LGHNA and CDR2 YNFKEQ come from the germline V gene. The length of the CDR3 is 15 residues. CDR3 loop: CASSQPGTGNQPQHF. The CDR3 DNA follows: TGTGCCAGCAGCCAACCCGGGACAGGGAATCAGCCCCAGCATTTT.

This clone was recorded only once. This rearrangement joins TRBV28 to TRBJ2-2; TRBD1 agrees at 7 bases. The junction had 9 bases not matched to a gene; V was cut back by 6 bases and J by 2 bases. CDR3 length: 16 residues. Germline CDR1 is MDHEN and CDR2 is SYDVKM. CDR3 coding DNA: TGTGCCAGCAGCCTCACCGGGACAGTTAACACCGGGGAGCTGTTTTTT. Its protein is CASSLTGTVNTGELFF.

Comment on this clone: Sequence at one end of the junction differs from germline and may be a read error. The chain links TRBV7-2 to TRBJ2-2, with D perhaps TRBD1 (5 bases). Germline CDR1 is SGHTA and CDR2 is FQGNSA. The length of the CDR3 is 15 residues. The CDR3: CASSFVTAKTGELFF. DNA of the CDR3: TGTGCCAGCAGCTTCGTGACAGCGAAAACCGGGGAGCTGTTTTTT.

The rearrangement uses TRBV27 and TRBJ2-1; TRBD2 aligns across 12 bases. Germline V CDR1 and CDR2: MNHEY, SMNVEV (reference sequence). Trimming removed 8 bases from V and 2 bases from J; junction bases left unmatched: 4. This CDR3 has 15 residues. CDR3 sequence (DNA): TGTGCCAGCCAGCGGACTAGCGGGGCCTACAATGAGCAGTTCTTC. Its protein is CASQRTSGAYNEQFF.

This rearrangement joins TRBV2 to TRBJ1-1, with D uncertain. The CDR3 is 14 residues long. CDR1 is SNHLY and CDR2 is FYNNEI in the germline V gene. Between the trimmed V and J ends, which lost 7 bases and 5 bases, there was a span of 17 bases. The CDR3 spells CASKILLERTEAFF. In nucleotides, the CDR3 is TGTGCCAGCAAAATTCTGTTAGAAAGGACTGAAGCTTTCTTT.

The rearrangement links TRBV18 to TRBJ1-2; D might be TRBD1 (6 bases). The germline V gene has CDR1 KGHSH and CDR2 LQKENI. V shed 6 bases and J shed 4 bases, with 15 bases lying between them. This CDR3 has 14 amino acids. Here the CDR3 DNA reads TGTGCCAGCTCTCTCGACCGGGGGGCCTATGGCTACACCTTC. It yields the protein CASSLDRGAYGYTF.

The chain uses TRBV10-3 and TRBJ1-5; D is undetermined. Germline V gene sequence: CDR1 ENHRY, CDR2 SYGVKD. The CDR3 consists of 14 residues. V dropped 7 bases and J dropped 2 bases, with 12 bases sitting between them. CDR3 region: CAIKTEWGNQPQHF. As DNA, the CDR3 is TGTGCCATCAAGACGGAATGGGGCAATCAGCCCCAGCATTTT.

The chain is built from TRBV19 and TRBJ2-2; unclear D gene. Per the germline V gene, CDR1 is LNHDA and CDR2 is SQIVND (reference sequence). This CDR3 has 15 residues. V lost 3 bases, J lost 6 bases, and 14 bases lay in between. CDR3 in amino acids: CASSMGRLDPGELFF. CDR3 coding DNA: TGTGCCAGTAGTATGGGCAGGCTGGATCCCGGGGAGCTGTTTTTT.

The V gene is TRBV2, the J gene TRBJ2-1; perhaps TRBD2 as D (6 bases). Germline assignment: CDR1 SNHLY and CDR2 FYNNEI. This CDR3 region has 12 residues. Trimming stripped 6 bases from V and 7 bases from J, with 10 bases between. In DNA form, the CDR3 reads TGTGCCAGCAGAGAGAGCGGGAATGAGCAGTTCTTC. Its translation: CASRESGNEQFF. The full variable domain, rest sourced from reference TRBV2 and TRBJ2-1, is EPEVTQTPSHQVTQMGQEVILRCVPISNHLYFYWYRQILGQKVEFLVSFYNNEISEKSEIFDDQFSVERPDGSNFTLKIRSTKLEDSAMYFCASRESGNEQFFGPGTRLTVL.

The chain is built from TRBV5-1 and TRBJ2-7; 10 bases agree with TRBD2. This CDR3 has 15 amino acids. V was clipped by 0 bases and J by 6 bases; unmatched bases: 6. CDR1 is SGHRS, CDR2 YFSETQ, per germline. The CDR3: CASSLVAGGTGEQYF. DNA for the CDR3: TGCGCCAGCAGCTTGGTAGCGGGGGGTACTGGCGAGCAGTACTTC.

CDR3 coding DNA: TGTGCCAGCAGCGCTCTCACCTCGGGGGATGAGCAGTTCTTC. This codes for CASSALTSGDEQFF. The chain is built from TRBV6-1 and TRBJ2-1, with D possibly TRBD2 on 6 matching bases. The CDR3 is 14 residues long. Germline loops: CDR1 MNHNS, CDR2 SASEGT. V shed 6 bases and J shed 8 bases, with 17 bases lying between them.

The chain joins TRBV11-2 to TRBJ2-1, with 14 bases identical to TRBD2. V was clipped by 7 bases and J by 10 bases; unmatched bases: 6. This CDR3 has 14 amino acids. Germline V gives CDR1 SGHAT, CDR2 FQNNGV. The CDR3 DNA sequence: TGTGCCAGCACTTCGGGACTAGCGGGAGCAGAGCAGTTCTTC. Its translation is CASTSGLAGAEQFF.

This clone was observed a single time. This chain connects TRBV5-4 to TRBJ2-1; D is ambiguous. Germline V CDR1 and CDR2: SGHNT, YYREEE (reference sequence). Trimming stripped 4 bases from V and 7 bases from J, with 18 bases between. CDR3 length equals 15 residues. As DNA, the CDR3 is TGTGCCAGCAGCCCCGACTTTCTTCTCTCTAATGAGCAGTTCTTC. It specifies CASSPDFLLSNEQFF.

This clone was observed a few times. The rearrangement uses TRBV2 and TRBJ2-1; the match to TRBD2 covers 10 bases. With 4 bases clipped from V and 6 bases from J, the junction kept 6 bases outside the gene matches. Germline CDR1 and CDR2: SNHLY and FYNNEI. The CDR3 has 15 residues. CDR3 sequence (DNA): TGTGCCAGCAGTGCCTTGACTAGCGGGTTCAATGAGCAGTTCTTC. Its translation is CASSALTSGFNEQFF.

The V and J genes are TRBV5-4 and TRBJ1-1; D not resolved. Germline lookup yields CDR1 SGHNT and CDR2 YYREEE (reference sequence). The CDR3 consists of 14 residues. V shed 4 bases and J shed 1 base, with 11 bases lying between them. The CDR3, as DNA: TGTGCCAGCAGCCCGTGGAGGACGAACACTGAAGCTTTCTTT. Its protein product is CASSPWRTNTEAFF.

The chain is built from TRBV4-3 and TRBJ1-2; no definite D call. The V gene lost 0 bases and the J gene lost 2 bases, with 10 bases spanning the gap. Germline CDR1 reads LGHNA; CDR2 reads YSLEER. CDR3 length equals 15 residues. In DNA form, the CDR3 reads TGCGCCAGCAGCCAAGATCTAGCGGTAAACTATGGCTACACCTTC. Translated, it gives CASSQDLAVNYGYTF.

The chain uses TRBV5-1 and TRBJ2-7, with 10 bases fitting TRBD2. V lost 4 bases to trimming and J lost 2 bases; unmatched junction nucleotides: 6. Germline V gene lookup returns CDR1 SGHRS and CDR2 YFSETQ. There are 15 residues in the CDR3. The CDR3 sequence: CASSTTSGETYEQYF. CDR3 sequence (DNA): TGCGCCAGCAGCACCACTAGCGGGGAAACCTACGAGCAGTACTTC. Supplemented by reference TRBV5-1 and TRBJ2-7, the full variable domain reads KAGVTQTPRYLIKTRGQQVTLSCSPISGHRSVSWYQQTPGQGLQFLFEYFSETQRNKGNFPGRFSGRQFSNSRSEMNVSTLELGDSALYLCASSTTSGETYEQYFGPGTRLTVT.

The J gene is TRBJ1-2, the V gene TRBV4-3; the D gene is possibly TRBD1 (6 bases). The CDR3 loop spans 16 amino acids. Germline values: CDR1 LGHNA, CDR2 YSLEER. Trimming took off 4 bases at V and 1 base at J, with 16 bases between the two ends. The CDR3 protein is CASSRGLQGLNYGYTF. The DNA for the CDR3 is TGCGCCAGCAGCCGGGGATTACAGGGACTTAACTATGGCTACACCTTC.